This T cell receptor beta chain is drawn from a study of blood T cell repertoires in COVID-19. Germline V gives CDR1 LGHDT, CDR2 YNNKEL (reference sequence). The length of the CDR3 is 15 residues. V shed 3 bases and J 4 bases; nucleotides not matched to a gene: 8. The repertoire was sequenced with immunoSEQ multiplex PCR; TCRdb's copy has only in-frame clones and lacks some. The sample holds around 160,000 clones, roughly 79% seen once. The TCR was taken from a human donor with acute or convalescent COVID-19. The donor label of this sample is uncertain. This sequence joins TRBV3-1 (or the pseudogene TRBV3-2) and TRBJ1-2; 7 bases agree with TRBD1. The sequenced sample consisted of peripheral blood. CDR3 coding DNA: TGTGCCAGCAGCCACCTGACAGGGAGCCGCTATGGCTACACCTTC. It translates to CASSHLTGSRYGYTF.